Here is one T cell receptor beta chain with its context. From germline, CDR1 is SGHTS and CDR2 YDEGEE. V was pared by 4 bases and J by 5 bases, with 24 bases between. There are 17 residues in the CDR3. First-strand cDNA relied on TRAV- and TRBV-specific primers spanning alpha and beta chains. TCR amplification used roughly 21 PCR cycles, a constant-region primer and a V-primer adapter. From the reads, TCRdb called clonotypes with MiXCR, one entry per CDR3 protein. This sample has around 13,000 distinct CDR3 sequences, with 60% found just once. Along with nivolumab and ipilimumab, donors received aspirin, low-dose cyclophosphamide and low-dose radiotherapy. This sample was taken from a study of low-dose radiotherapy and immunotherapy resistance in tumors. Across the whole study: For Cohort 1, fractions of 0.5 Gy were given every 2 weeks, reaching 6.5 Gy overall. Treatment of Cohort 2 consisted of 1 Gy per fraction every two weeks, amounting to 13 Gy over 26 weeks. Study patients were administered oral aspirin at 300 mg daily for four cycles from cycle 1 day 1.

The V call is TRBV5-8, the J call TRBJ1-2, with D tentatively TRBD1 (5 bases). The TCR originated in a human donor with advanced metastatic prostate, ovarian, gallbladder or colorectal cancer (not recorded which). This table probably holds off-target reads from a library built for another chain. The CDR3 coding sequence is TGTGCCAGCAGCCGTACCCCCTTAGGGGTCGAGGGTTATGGCTACACCTTC. Amino acid sequence: CASSRTPLGVEGYGYTF.